The 5 T cell receptor beta chains given below trace back to one sample, sequenced in a study of blood T cell repertoires in COVID-19. Data came from immunoSEQ multiplex PCR; TCRdb stores just in-frame clones and leaves some out. The sample includes fewer than 350,000 clones, 90% of them seen just once. Material for sequencing was peripheral blood. The receptors derive from a woman aged 25-40 years with COVID-19, enrolled during active disease.

This clone was seen only once. The rearrangement links TRBV3-1 (or the pseudogene TRBV3-2) to TRBJ1-2, with 7 positions matching TRBD1. This CDR3 spans 14 amino acids. J lost 7 bases, V lost 4 bases, and 9 bases had no gene match. In germline, CDR1 is LGHDT, CDR2 YNNKEL (reference sequence). Here the CDR3 reads CASSRQGQSSGYTF. The CDR3 DNA is TGTGCCAGCAGCCGACAGGGCCAGTCTAGTGGCTACACCTTC.

The chain is built from TRBV4-3 and TRBJ1-5, with 7 positions matching TRBD1. This CDR3 has 15 residues. Germline CDR1 LGHNA, CDR2 YSLEER. Trimming removed 0 bases from V and 7 bases from J; junction bases left unmatched: 6. The CDR3 nucleotides read TGCGCCAGCAGCCAAGATGGGACAGTTGGGCAGCCCCAGCATTTT. Encoded protein: CASSQDGTVGQPQHF.

V is TRBV10-3 and J is TRBJ2-5, with D possibly TRBD1 on 6 matching bases. CDR1 ENHRY and CDR2 SYGVKD come from the germline V gene. This CDR3 is 16 amino acids long. Trimming shortened V by 0 bases and J by 0 bases, and 11 bases separated the two germline ends. The CDR3 nucleotides read TGTGCCATCAGTGAGTCGATGACAGGTAACCAAGAGACCCAGTACTTC. This sequence encodes CAISESMTGNQETQYF.

This sequence joins TRBV6-6 and TRBJ1-4, with D tentatively TRBD1 (5 bases). The length of the CDR3 is 14 residues. V lost 7 bases and J 7 bases, leaving 16 bases between the germline ends. Germline values: CDR1 MNHNY, CDR2 SVGAGI (reference sequence). The CDR3 nucleotides are TGTGCCAGCACCCTGGGGGGAGGCGGTGAAAAACTGTTTTTT. This translates into CASTLGGGGEKLFF.

The genes are TRBV24-1 and TRBJ1-5, with TRBD1 as a possible D gene (5 bases). The CDR3 is 16 residues long. V was cut by 4 bases and J by 6 bases, with 18 bases left in between. Germline V gene lookup returns CDR1 KGHDR and CDR2 SFDVKD. The CDR3 loop is CATSDRQGLPGQPQHF. CDR3 bases: TGTGCCACCAGTGACCGTCAGGGACTCCCCGGTCAGCCCCAGCATTTT.